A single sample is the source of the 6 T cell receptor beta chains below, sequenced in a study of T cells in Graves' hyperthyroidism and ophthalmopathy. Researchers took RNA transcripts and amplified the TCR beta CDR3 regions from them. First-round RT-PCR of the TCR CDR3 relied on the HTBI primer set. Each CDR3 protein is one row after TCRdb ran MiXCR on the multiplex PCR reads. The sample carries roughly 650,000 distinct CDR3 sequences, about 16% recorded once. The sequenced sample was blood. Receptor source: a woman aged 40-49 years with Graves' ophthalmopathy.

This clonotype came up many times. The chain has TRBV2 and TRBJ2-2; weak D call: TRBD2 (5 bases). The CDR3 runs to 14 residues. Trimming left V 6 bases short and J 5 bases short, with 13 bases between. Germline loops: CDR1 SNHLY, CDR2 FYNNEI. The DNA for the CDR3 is TGTGCCAGCAGCCGGGATCGCGGGACCGGGGAGCTGTTTTTT. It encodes CASSRDRGTGELFF.

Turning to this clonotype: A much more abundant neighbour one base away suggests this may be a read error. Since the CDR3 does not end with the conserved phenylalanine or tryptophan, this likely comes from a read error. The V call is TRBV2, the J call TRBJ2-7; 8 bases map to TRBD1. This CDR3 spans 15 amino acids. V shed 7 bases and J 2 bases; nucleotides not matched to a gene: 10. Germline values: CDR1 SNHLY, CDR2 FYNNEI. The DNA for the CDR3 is TGTGCCAGCAAGGACAGGGCCCTGTCCACCTACGAGCAGTACCTC. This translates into CASKDRALSTYEQYL.

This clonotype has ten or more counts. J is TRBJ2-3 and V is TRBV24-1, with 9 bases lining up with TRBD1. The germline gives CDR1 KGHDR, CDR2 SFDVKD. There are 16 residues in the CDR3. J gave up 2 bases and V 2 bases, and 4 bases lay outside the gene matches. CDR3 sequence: CATSDYGTGLTDTQYF. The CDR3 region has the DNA TGTGCCACCAGTGATTACGGGACAGGGCTCACAGATACGCAGTATTTT.

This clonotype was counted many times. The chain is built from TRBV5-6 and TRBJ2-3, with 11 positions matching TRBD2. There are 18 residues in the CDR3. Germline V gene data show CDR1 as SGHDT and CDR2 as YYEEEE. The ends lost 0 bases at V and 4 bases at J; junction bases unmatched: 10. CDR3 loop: CASSLAASGGIPSDTQYF. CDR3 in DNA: TGTGCCAGCAGCTTGGCGGCTAGCGGGGGGATCCCCTCAGATACGCAGTATTTT.

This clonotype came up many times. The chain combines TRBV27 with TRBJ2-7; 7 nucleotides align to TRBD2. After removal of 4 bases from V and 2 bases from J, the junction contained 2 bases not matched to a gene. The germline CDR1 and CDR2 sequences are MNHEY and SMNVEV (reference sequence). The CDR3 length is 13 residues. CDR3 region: CASSYGLAYEQYF. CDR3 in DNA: TGTGCCAGCAGTTACGGACTAGCCTACGAGCAGTACTTC.

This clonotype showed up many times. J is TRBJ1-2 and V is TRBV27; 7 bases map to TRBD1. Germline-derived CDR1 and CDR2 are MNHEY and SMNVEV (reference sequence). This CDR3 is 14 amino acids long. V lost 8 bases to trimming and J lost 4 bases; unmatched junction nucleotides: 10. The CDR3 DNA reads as TGTGCCAGCGCGCGGACAGGATCTTCCTATGGCTACACCTTC. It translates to CASARTGSSYGYTF.